The 16 T cell receptor beta chains listed next were all sequenced from one sample in a study of CD8 T cells in ankylosing spondylitis (dated by TCRdb to 2015 to 2018). Library preparation was by 5' RACE. For sequencing, an Illumina HiSeq 2500 was employed. TCRdb passed the public sequencing reads through fastp at Q25 and MiXCR, retaining productive beta sequences. CDR3 protein duplicates are merged, each entry listing the most common genes and DNA. Recorded for this sample are some 340,000 distinct CDR3 sequences; approximately 15% of them occurred a single time. The biggest ten clones account for about 1.1% of the sample. Material: blood, either unsorted or a sorted T cell fraction (not recorded which). The origin of the receptors is a male donor with ankylosing spondylitis or in good health (not recorded which).

The chain uses TRBV12-3 or TRBV12-4 and TRBJ2-6, with 12 nucleotides matching TRBD2. The CDR3 spans 18 residues. J gave up 0 bases and V 6 bases, and 6 bases lay outside the gene matches. The CDR3 spells CASSRGLAGFSGANVLTF. DNA for the CDR3: TGTGCCAGCAGCCGGGGACTAGCGGGTTTCTCTGGGGCCAACGTCCTGACTTTC.

This clonotype turned up a few times. The V call is TRBV29-1, the J call TRBJ2-2, with 7 bases lining up with TRBD2. The CDR3 covers 15 residues. Germline V gene lookup returns CDR1 SQVTM and CDR2 ANQGSEA. V lost 6 bases to trimming and J lost 6 bases; unmatched junction nucleotides: 13. The CDR3 protein is CSVGPPGGGPGELFF. DNA of the CDR3: TGCAGCGTAGGTCCCCCTGGCGGGGGTCCCGGGGAGCTGTTTTTT.

This clonotype was picked up a small number of times. The J gene is TRBJ1-5, the V gene TRBV20-1; the D gene is possibly TRBD1 (6 bases). V was clipped by 1 base and J by 3 bases, with 7 bases between them. Germline V gene lookup returns CDR1 DFQATT and CDR2 SNEGSKA (reference sequence). The CDR3 sequence is 13 residues long. Here the CDR3 DNA reads TGCAGTGCTAGAGCAGGGGCCAATCAGCCCCAGCATTTT. It is translated as CSARAGANQPQHF.

The sample holds a few counts of this clonotype. The chain is built from TRBV2 and TRBJ1-1, with TRBD1 as a possible D gene (6 bases). Trimming pared 7 bases from V and 3 bases from J, leaving 15 bases between. CDR3 length equals 14 residues. Germline CDR1 and CDR2: SNHLY and FYNNEI. The CDR3 nucleotides are TGTGCCAGCATCCCAGGGACAAGGGACACTGAAGCTTTCTTT. It specifies CASIPGTRDTEAFF.

V and J are TRBV2 and TRBJ1-6; TRBD1 aligns across 10 bases. The V and J ends lost 7 bases and 2 bases, in that order; junction bases with no gene match: 14. Per germline, CDR1 SNHLY and CDR2 FYNNEI. The CDR3 spans 19 residues. CDR3 DNA: TGTGCCAGCAATCTCCTTAGGGGGACAGGGGACCCCTATAATTCACCCCTCCACTTT. Translating gives CASNLLRGTGDPYNSPLHF.

The chain's CDR3 is CASLRQYF. The CDR3 coding sequence is TGTGCCAGCCTGCGGCAGTATTTT. The genes are TRBV7-9 and TRBJ2-3; D remains ambiguous. The CDR3 runs 8 residues. CDR1 and CDR2 from the germline V gene are SEHNR and FQNEAQ (reference sequence). The V end was cut by 8 bases, the J end by 11 bases, with 5 bases between.

This clonotype was seen just once. The CDR3 spells CASSERRGVVSREQYF. The CDR3, as DNA: TGTGCCAGCAGTGAAAGACGGGGAGTCGTTTCACGCGAGCAGTACTTC. This chain joins TRBV2 and TRBJ2-7, with D perhaps TRBD2 (5 bases). The V gene lost 2 bases and the J gene lost 6 bases, with 20 bases spanning the gap. Per the germline V gene, CDR1 is SNHLY and CDR2 is FYNNEI. The CDR3 runs 16 residues.

The rearrangement joins TRBV6-1 to TRBJ2-5; 7 bases map to TRBD1. Germline CDR1 MNHNS, CDR2 SASEGT. V gave up 5 bases and J gave up 4 bases; unmatched junction bases: 10. This CDR3 has 15 amino acids. The CDR3 sequence: CASSPQGVVGETQYF. DNA of the CDR3: TGTGCCAGCAGTCCTCAGGGGGTAGTAGGAGAGACCCAGTACTTC.

This clonotype has at least ten counts. The chain couples TRBV12-3 or TRBV12-4 to TRBJ1-5, with D maybe TRBD1 (5 bases). The germline V and J ends were trimmed by 6 bases and 1 base, with 13 bases remaining between them. This CDR3 spans 15 amino acids. CDR3 sequence reads: CASSQVGGSNQPQHF. CDR3 bases: TGTGCCAGCAGCCAGGTTGGGGGGAGCAATCAGCCCCAGCATTTT.

This clonotype was seen a few times. The V gene is TRBV6-1, the J gene TRBJ2-2; 8 bases map to TRBD1. The length of the CDR3 is 14 residues. Trimming cost V 6 bases and J 3 bases; bases outside gene matches: 3. The V gene's germline CDR1 is MNHNS and CDR2 SASEGT. This CDR3 is CASRRGQDTGELFF. DNA of the CDR3: TGTGCCAGCAGACGGGGACAGGACACCGGGGAGCTGTTTTTT.

Ten or more counts support this clonotype. The chain recombines TRBV9 with TRBJ1-1, with 8 nucleotides matching TRBD1. CDR1 is SGDLS, CDR2 YYNGEE, per germline. The CDR3 is 14 residues long. J lost 5 bases, V lost 4 bases, and 7 bases had no gene match. CDR3 DNA sequence: TGTGCCAGCAGCCTTGGACAGGGCAGGACTGAAGCTTTCTTT. Translation gives CASSLGQGRTEAFF.

This clonotype occurred many times. The chain has TRBV4-1 and TRBJ2-3, with 13 bases matching TRBD2. The CDR3 extends over 19 amino acids. J was trimmed by 0 bases and V by 0 bases; bases with no gene match: 6. From germline, CDR1 is MGHRA and CDR2 YSYEKL. In DNA form, the CDR3 reads TGCGCCAGCAGCCAAGATATCGGACTAGCGGGAGAAAGCACAGATACGCAGTATTTT. Translation: CASSQDIGLAGESTDTQYF.

CDR3 coding DNA: TGCAGCGTTGAAGATTTTGGGGGGAGGACTGAAGCTTTCTTT. It specifies CSVEDFGGRTEAFF. The genes are TRBV29-1 and TRBJ1-1, with D maybe TRBD1 (5 bases). The CDR3 is 14 residues long. V shed 0 bases and J shed 5 bases, with 13 bases lying between them. The germline CDR1 and CDR2 sequences are SQVTM and ANQGSEA.

This clonotype was counted a few times. The chain links TRBV20-1 to TRBJ2-1; the match to TRBD2 covers 9 bases. After removal of 4 bases from V and 5 bases from J, the junction contained 9 bases not matched to a gene. The CDR3 is made up of 15 amino acids. CDR1 and CDR2 (germline): DFQATT, SNEGSKA (reference sequence). CDR3 amino acids: CSATPRGRVHNEQFF. CDR3 nucleotide sequence: TGCAGTGCTACTCCTCGCGGGAGGGTCCACAATGAGCAGTTCTTC.

This clonotype was counted ten times or more. The chain joins TRBV15 to TRBJ2-3; maybe TRBD2 (6 bases). Between the trimmed V and J ends, which lost 2 bases and 4 bases, there was a span of 13 bases. CDR1 LNHNV and CDR2 YYDKDF come from the germline V gene (reference sequence). The length of the CDR3 is 15 residues. CDR3 loop: CATSRLARTSDTQYF. CDR3 coding DNA: TGTGCCACCAGCAGACTAGCGAGGACGTCAGATACGCAGTATTTT.

This clonotype appeared a few times. This chain joins TRBV11-1 and TRBJ2-3, with 10 bases lining up with TRBD2. Germline CDR1 is SGHAT and CDR2 is FQDESV (reference sequence). The CDR3 is made up of 18 amino acids. The V gene end was trimmed by 6 bases and the J gene end by 2 bases; junction bases not matched to a gene: 14. The DNA for the CDR3 is TGTGCCAGCAGTCATAGCGGGGGGTATCCGACCTTCACAGATACGCAGTATTTT. Translation: CASSHSGGYPTFTDTQYF.